The 12 T cell receptor beta chains below come from one sample, sequenced in a study of blood T cells in healthy people across ages (dated by TCRdb to between 2014 and 2016). The method behind the library was 5' RACE. Sequenced using an Illumina HiSeq 2500. The second PCR ran for about 6 to 12 cycles and used a J-beta primer mix along with a sample-barcoded 5' primer. Through fastp at Q25 and MiXCR, TCRdb rebuilt clones from the public reads, retaining in-frame beta chains. Entries are consolidated by CDR3 protein sequence, retaining the most common genes and DNA. Recorded for this sample are 450,000 to 700,000 distinct CDR3 sequences; roughly 28% of them occurred a single time. The ten most abundant clones make up about 18% of the sample. Sequenced: blood. These receptors all stem from a woman aged 70-85 years in good health.

In this sample, this clonotype turned up a few times. The chain carries TRBV3-1 and TRBJ2-3, with D possibly matching TRBD1 (6 bases). This CDR3 has 15 residues. Trimming removed 4 bases from V and 0 bases from J, with 11 bases in between. The germline CDR1 and CDR2 sequences are LGHDT and YNNKEL (reference sequence). The CDR3, as DNA: TGTGCCAGCAGCCTTGGGACACAGAGCACAGATACGCAGTATTTT. Its translation is CASSLGTQSTDTQYF.

This clonotype has just a few counts. This chain joins TRBV18 and TRBJ1-6; TRBD1 aligns across 7 bases. The CDR3 runs 17 residues. The trim removed 4 bases at V and 7 bases at J, leaving 13 bases unmatched. From germline, CDR1 is KGHSH and CDR2 LQKENI. CDR3 DNA: TGTGCCAGCTCACTTAGGACAGGCCAGGAAGGGAATTCACCCCTCCACTTT. The encoded protein is CASSLRTGQEGNSPLHF.

The rearrangement uses TRBV5-1 and TRBJ2-7; TRBD1 or TRBD2 may be the D gene (5 bases each). V was trimmed by 0 bases and J by 2 bases, leaving 15 bases between them. Germline V gene lookup returns CDR1 SGHRS and CDR2 YFSETQ. The CDR3 covers 16 residues. The CDR3 is CASSLGPRQGAYEQYF. The CDR3, as DNA: TGCGCCAGCAGCTTGGGGCCCCGGCAGGGAGCCTACGAGCAGTACTTC.

The CDR3 DNA reads as TGTGCCAGCAGCCCCCCGGGACTAGGAAATGAGCAGTTCTTC. Its protein is CASSPPGLGNEQFF. This rearrangement joins TRBV5-4 to TRBJ2-1, with TRBD2 matching over 8 bases. Trimming removed 4 bases from V and 7 bases from J; junction bases left unmatched: 7. The CDR3 runs 14 residues. Germline values: CDR1 SGHNT, CDR2 YYREEE (reference sequence).

In this sample, this clonotype turned up once. This chain uses TRBV19 with TRBJ2-7; tentatively, D is TRBD2 (5 bases). This CDR3 contains 15 residues. The germline V gene has CDR1 LNHDA and CDR2 SQIVND (reference sequence). V lost 2 bases and J lost 0, with 11 bases in between. This CDR3 is CASSINGRDSYEQYF. DNA of the CDR3: TGTGCCAGTAGTATAAACGGTCGGGACTCCTACGAGCAGTACTTC.

The V call is TRBV6-2 or TRBV6-3, the J call TRBJ1-3, with D unresolved. Trimming left V 7 bases short and J 0 bases short, with 10 bases between. CDR3 length equals 14 residues. Germline assignment: CDR1 MNHEY and CDR2 SVGEGT. This CDR3 is CASTPDASGNTIYF. The CDR3, as DNA: TGTGCCAGCACTCCGGACGCCTCTGGAAACACCATATATTTT.

This clonotype was observed a few times. This chain uses TRBV6-2 or TRBV6-3 with TRBJ1-5, with D possibly TRBD1 on 6 matching bases. From germline, CDR1 is MNHEY and CDR2 SVGEGT. V lost 3 bases to trimming and J lost 6 bases, with 18 bases between them. This CDR3 comprises 16 residues. Here the CDR3 reads CASSYVPDSSVQPQHF. CDR3 DNA sequence: TGTGCCAGCAGTTATGTCCCGGACAGTAGTGTTCAGCCCCAGCATTTT.

This sequence joins TRBV12-3 or TRBV12-4 and TRBJ1-1; 7 positions agree with TRBD1. There are 14 residues in the CDR3. V lost 4 bases and J lost 5; bases outside the gene matches: 7. The CDR3 here is CASSSYRGGTEAFF. The CDR3 coding sequence is TGTGCCAGCAGTTCCTACAGGGGAGGAACTGAAGCTTTCTTT.

This clonotype was recorded a few times. The rearrangement uses TRBV7-3 and TRBJ2-2, with 7 positions matching TRBD1. The CDR3 consists of 17 residues. Germline values: CDR1 SGHTA, CDR2 FQGTGA. Unmatched junction bases numbered 9, after V lost 3 bases and J lost 2 bases. Here the CDR3 reads CASSLLGRGFNTGELFF. For the CDR3, the DNA is TGTGCCAGCAGCTTGTTGGGCAGGGGGTTCAACACCGGGGAGCTGTTTTTT.

The rearrangement links TRBV5-6 to TRBJ2-4; maybe TRBD1 (5 bases). The ends were cut back, 2 bases at V and 0 bases at J, with 12 bases in the middle. Germline V gene data show CDR1 as SGHDT and CDR2 as YYEEEE. CDR3 length equals 16 residues. The CDR3 sequence: CASSFRQLLAKNIQYF. The CDR3 region has the DNA TGTGCCAGCAGCTTCCGACAGTTACTAGCCAAAAACATTCAGTACTTC.

This clonotype showed up just a few times. This chain joins TRBV28 and TRBJ1-2, with D hard to call. Per germline, CDR1 MDHEN and CDR2 SYDVKM. V lost 8 bases, J lost 4 bases, and 14 bases lay in between. The CDR3 is 13 amino acids. The CDR3 protein is CASQVGASYGYTF. CDR3 DNA sequence: TGTGCCAGCCAAGTGGGAGCGAGCTATGGCTACACCTTC.

Regarding this clonotype: This likely comes from a read error, as the CDR3 has no conserved phenylalanine or tryptophan at its end. The rearrangement uses TRBV6-1 and TRBJ2-3; D is unclear. The V gene lost 1 base and the J gene lost 6 bases, with 20 bases spanning the gap. In germline, CDR1 is MNHNS, CDR2 SASEGT. The CDR3 has 17 residues. DNA for the CDR3: TGTGCCAGCAGTGAAGATGGCGGATCGGTCGGGCCGGATACGCAGTATTCT. It is translated as CASSEDGGSVGPDTQYS.